Below, one T cell receptor beta chain is given with its context. Which antigen it targets is not known. The cohort consisted of 670 or so healthy bone marrow donors. At the time of sampling, every cohort member was nominally healthy, though immune exposures that went unrecorded were likely present. The donor tested CMV seronegative, placing the donor among the 350 to 400 seronegative members of the cohort. Each donor provided a peripheral blood sample, and peripheral blood mononuclear cells were used for TCR beta sequencing. Genomic DNA was extracted from the blood cell samples with the Qiagen DNeasy Blood Extraction Kit. Libraries came from the immunoSEQ multiplex PCR assay. The multiplex PCR relied on a mix of 60 forward primers for TCR Vbeta segments and 13 reverse primers for TCR Jbeta segments. The CDR3 region of rearranged TCR beta genes was amplified from genomic DNA with a multiplex PCR assay. Amplified TCR beta libraries were sequenced as 87-base-pair reads on the Illumina HiSeq System. Regarding the original processing steps: Across the 500 to 750 repertoires, a later analysis counted some 80 million unique TCR beta chains, 9 million to 14 million of which were shared by at least two donors. A nearest-neighbor algorithm error-corrected the raw reads and collapsed the reads into unique sequences, merging closely related sequences to remove PCR and sequencing errors. To assign V, D and J gene segments, CDR3 sequences were aligned to IMGT reference sequences. For a sequence to be retained, at least a six-nucleotide match to both a V gene segment and a J gene segment was required. Rearrangements were called productive when the CDR3 lacked stop codons and stayed in frame with V and J; all others were non-productive. Following IMGT convention, CDR3 was defined as the stretch from the second conserved V-encoded cysteine up to the conserved J-encoded phenylalanine. Sequences without an unambiguous match to a single V gene segment were excluded from the earlier analysis of 450 to 650 of the donors. An earlier analysis of approximately 590 of the donors classified V segments as functional when productive rearrangements were above 56.7% and as segregating when the standard deviation between donors was above 5%. A statistical classification framework was developed to diagnose cytomegalovirus status using the catalog of TCR beta chain sequences. V and J gene assignment, in a later analysis, came from comparing TCR nucleotide sequences with IMGT/GENE-DB human TR gene sequences. In a later analysis, CDR3 sequences and most-parsimonious VDJ recombination scenarios were assigned using the TCRdist pipeline. A later analysis defined each TCR beta chain by its CDR3 amino acid sequence plus V-gene family, and excluded reads lacking a unique V-gene family. A later analysis removed 592 highly shared, low-generation-probability nucleotide sequences to deal with suspected cross-contamination and a sequencing artifact. For each public chain, a later analysis derived a clonal expansion index from normalized ranks of inferred template counts within each repertoire. A later analysis computed generation probabilities with a VDJ recombination model fitted to out-of-frame rearrangements, and checked the results against IGoR. In a later analysis, TCR-TCR, TCR-HLA and TCR-CMV co-occurrence was scored with hypergeometric tests, and a repertoire-size bias correction was applied to TCR pairs. In a later analysis, false discovery rates were estimated by permuting HLA or CMV assignments 20 times. In a later analysis, co-occurring TCRs were grouped using DBSCAN, and TCRdist sequence similarity was added for clustering within HLA-allele-positive subsets. Co-occurrence clustering excluded repertoires with fewer than 30,000 or more than 120,000 public chains, plus five with anomalous nucleotide sharing. TCRdb stores this immuneACCESS table with in-frame sequences only. Part of the clones is absent; in the studies checked, under half of the shortfall reflects unresolved V genes, and no reason is known for the rest. That table supplies the V and J calls and clone size; D and trimming were determined from the DNA. In this sample's table one finds 150,000 to 250,000 clones. The top ten hold 0.74% of the sample.

The record originates from a study of cytomegalovirus exposure and HLA in healthy donors (dated by TCRdb to 2017 to 2019). Study-wide context: According to an earlier analysis of 587 of the donors, about 179 million T cells yielded roughly 110 million unique TCR beta sequences and roughly 280 Gb of sequence data. Several DR-DQ haplotypes were treated as single units for association and clustering because of strong linkage in the cohort. Donor age, sex, ethnicity and CMV serostatus were collected together with the repertoire data. Among about 360 genotyped donors of the cohort, an average of approximately 250,000 unique TCR beta nucleotide sequences were sequenced per donor, roughly 20% of them non-productive. The study aimed to test whether signatures of past pathogen exposure could be identified by cataloging public T cell receptors. To predict cytomegalovirus infection status, the study brought together high-throughput TCR immunosequencing, statistical association of individual TCRs with disease status, and machine learning. Besides the first cohort of some 670 subjects, a separate validation cohort made up of 120 different subjects was used. Rather than drawing on any new phenotypic data, the later analysis identified candidate immune exposures from TCR beta sequences and the way those sequences occurred across donors. Using immunosequencing, the study profiled T cell repertoires from roughly 650 subjects and related those repertoires to cytomegalovirus serostatus. In a later genetic analysis, genome-wide SNP genotypes for 398 of the 666 donors were used, and that subset was treated as a discovery cohort. An early release that covered fewer than 800 HLA-typed donors contained approximately 300 gigabases of sequencing data and around 85 million unique TCR sequences. Every discovery cohort repertoire had been produced on one sequencing platform. Both class I and class II loci were covered by HLA typing, at four-digit resolution. To decide whether each TCR beta V gene segment behaved as functional or pseudogenic, an earlier analysis of over 500 of the donors relied on high-throughput TCR beta sequencing. The number of typed donors differed by locus: about 629-630 for A, B, C, DRB1 and DQB1; 500 to 550 for DQA1; about 600 for DPA1; and 450 to 480 for DPB1. In a later analysis, previously published TCR beta repertoires from fewer than 750 donors were re-analyzed and high-resolution HLA genotyping was added so that TCR occurrence patterns could be studied. Of the approximately 400 genotyped donors, more than 75% were placed in the genetic ancestry cluster associated with self-reported Caucasian donors.

V has 0 bases trimmed and J has 1 base trimmed; junction bases matching no gene number 9. CDR1 and CDR2 were assigned from the germline V gene as SGDLS and YYNGEE. The CDR3 runs 19 residues from the cysteine to the phenylalanine. Only the CDR3 DNA is retained, 57 bases long and in frame from the first base. Results the study describes overall, beyond this receptor: At a false discovery rate of 0.05, a later analysis linked around 15,000 TCR beta sequences to specific HLA alleles. In the study, 150 to 200 TCR beta chains were listed as associated with cytomegalovirus. Because counts were too low, under 20 rarely observed V segments, including chromosome 9 orphons, were left out of the earlier analysis of 500 to 650 of the donors. According to a later analysis, parvovirus B19, influenza, CMV and Epstein-Barr virus appeared linked to several top co-occurrence clusters. The cohort was sequenced for TCR beta chains only, and without alpha or paired-chain data the features that could be detected were limited. In both the original and validation cohorts, the classifier was reported to diagnose cytomegalovirus status with high specificity and sensitivity. Sequencing depth was assumed to be roughly uniform across donors in the presence/absence analyses, though that assumption may not hold. Because HLA typing was unavailable for some donors at each locus, only the typed subset was used in association tests. In a later analysis, TCR association rates were found to vary across HLA loci, with the most associated TCRs seen for DRB1 alleles and the fewest for HLA-C alleles. Three of the identified cytomegalovirus-associated TCR beta chains were confirmed in vitro to be specific for cytomegalovirus antigens. A later analysis found that HLA-associated TCR beta chains were more clonally expanded and had lower generation probabilities than equally common non-associated chains. The authors suggested that the approach could potentially be extended to other disease states and immunological phenotypes. In a later analysis, most CMV-associated TCR beta chains were found to appear HLA-restricted, with HLA associations seemingly driven largely by CMV exposure. CMV serostatus was the only immune exposure information available for the cohort. A cluster of highly shared sequence variants was judged likely to be a technical artifact of the sequencing pipeline. In an earlier analysis of about 600 of the donors, most TCR beta V segments appeared in productive rearrangements about 90% or about 30% of the time, broadly matching IMGT annotations. A later genetic analysis associated a missense DCLRE1C variant with V-gene and J-gene trimming of TCR beta chains, and an independent cohort replicated the association. Linkage disequilibrium might explain the correlated functional status among segregating V segments, but an unknown experimental factor could not be ruled out. Most TCR sequences were seen in very few donors, while some public TCRs were found in many individuals. A further reported finding was that TCR beta sequences accurately predicted the HLA-A and HLA-B alleles for most subjects in the first cohort. Some IMGT-functional V segments, including TRBV6-2 and TRBV6-3, could not be told apart with the 87-base-pair reads, so those segments were excluded. According to a later genetic analysis, donors in an Asian-associated ancestry cluster had fewer N-insertions in productive TCRs than the approximately 630-donor mean. When HLA alleles, especially DR and DQ, strongly co-occurred, TCR associations were difficult to assign to individual alleles.

Sequenced: PBMCs. This TCR came from a boy younger than 18 in good health and CMV-seronegative. The rearrangement joined TRBV9 to TRBJ1-3, and TRBD1 aligns with 11 junction nucleotides. The CDR3 reads as follows: CASSVVLRTGGASGNTIYF. The DNA sequence is as follows: TGTGCCAGCAGCGTAGTTTTGAGGACAGGGGGCGCATCTGGAAACACCATATATTTT.